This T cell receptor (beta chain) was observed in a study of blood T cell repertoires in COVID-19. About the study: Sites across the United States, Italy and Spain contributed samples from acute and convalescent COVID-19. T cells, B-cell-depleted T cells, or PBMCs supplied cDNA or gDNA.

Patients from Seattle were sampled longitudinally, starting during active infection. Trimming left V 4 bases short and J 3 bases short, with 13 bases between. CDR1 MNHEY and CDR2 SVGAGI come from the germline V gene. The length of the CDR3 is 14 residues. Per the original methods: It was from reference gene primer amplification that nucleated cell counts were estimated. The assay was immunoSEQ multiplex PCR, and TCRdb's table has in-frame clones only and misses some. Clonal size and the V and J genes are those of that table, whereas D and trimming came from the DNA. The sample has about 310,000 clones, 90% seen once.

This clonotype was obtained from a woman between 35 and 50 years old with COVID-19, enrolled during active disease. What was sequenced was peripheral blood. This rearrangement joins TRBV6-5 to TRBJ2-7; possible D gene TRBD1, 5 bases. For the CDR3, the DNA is TGTGCCAGCAGTTCAAGGACATCGGGCTACGAGCAGTACTTC. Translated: CASSSRTSGYEQYF.